This is a list of T cell receptor beta chains from one sample in a study of cytomegalovirus exposure and HLA in healthy donors. TCRdb's table, derived via immunoSEQ multiplex PCR, lists solely in-frame clones and lacks some. The repertoire holds a few hundred thousand clones, with under 80% as singletons. Sequencing was done on a sample of PBMCs. The receptor source for this set is a woman aged 25 to 45 in good health and CMV-seronegative. Each CDR3 is given with its conserved first and last residue. The D gene is left open where the match is weak. Clone size is given for some rows only: seen once, a few or many times, or a class if the clone is expanded.

j_gene | d_gene | v_gene | abundance | CDR3nt | CDR3aa
TRBJ2-1 | TRBD2 | TRBV5-6 | . | TGTGCCAGCAGCTTGAGGACTAGCGGGATTCAACACAATGAGCAGTTCTTC | CASSLRTSGIQHNEQFF
TRBJ1-1 | TRBD1 | TRBV7-9 | . | TGTTCCAGCAGCTTCTCCATATTACCCCGACAGGGGAACACTGAAGCTTTCTTT | CSSSFSILPRQGNTEAFF
TRBJ2-7 | . | TRBV14 | . | TGTGCCAGCAGCCACGCCTACGAGCAGTACTTC | CASSHAYEQYF
TRBJ1-1 | . | TRBV6-5 | . | TGTGCCAGCAGTTACGTTACCGGGGGCACTGAAGCTTTCTTT | CASSYVTGGTEAFF
TRBJ2-1 | TRBD1 | TRBV4-1 | . | TGCGCCAGCAGCCACTGGACAGGGGTCTACAATGAGCAGTTCTTC | CASSHWTGVYNEQFF
TRBJ2-3 | TRBD2 | TRBV5-6 | once | TGTGCCAGCAGCGGACTAGCGGGGCCTCTCACAGATACGCAGTATTTT | CASSGLAGPLTDTQYF
TRBJ2-7 | . | TRBV5-1 | once | TGCGCCAGCAGCTTGGAGGGACAAGCCTACGAGCAGTACTTC | CASSLEGQAYEQYF
TRBJ2-5 | TRBD1 | TRBV19 | few | TGTGCCAGTAGTATTGGGACAGGAACAAGCAGCGGGCAAGAGACCCAGTACTTC | CASSIGTGTSSGQETQYF
TRBJ2-7 | . | TRBV5-1 | . | TGCGCCAGCAGGGAGGGACCTACCTACGAGCAGTACTTC | CASREGPTYEQYF
TRBJ1-1 | . | TRBV30 | few | TGTGCCTGCAGCACCGGAGGGGCTGAAGCTTTCTTT | CACSTGGAEAFF
TRBJ1-1 | . | TRBV19 | . | TGTGCCAGTAGTATCGTAGGGGGTGGCACTGAAGCTTTCTTT | CASSIVGGGTEAFF
TRBJ2-3 | TRBD2 | TRBV11-2 | . | TGTGCCAGCAGCTTATCTAGCGGGAGTTTGACAGATACGCAGTATTTT | CASSLSSGSLTDTQYF
TRBJ1-5 | . | TRBV30 | . | TGTGCCTGGAGTGTAGACTTACTGTCCAATCAGCCCCAGCATTTT | CAWSVDLLSNQPQHF
TRBJ2-3 | TRBD2 | TRBV6-5 | . | TGTGCCAGCAGACGGACTGGACTAGCGGGAGATACGCAGTATTTT | CASRRTGLAGDTQYF
TRBJ2-7 | TRBD2 | TRBV11-1 | . | TGTGCCAGCAGCTTAAACGCTGGGACTAGCGGGGCCTCCTACGAGCAGTACTTC | CASSLNAGTSGASYEQYF
TRBJ2-3 | TRBD2 | TRBV5-4 | . | TGTGCCAGCAGCCAAGACCCTCCGGGGACTAGCGGTACCACAGATACGCAGTATTTT | CASSQDPPGTSGTTDTQYF
TRBJ2-1 | . | TRBV29-1 | . | TGCAGCGTTGTATCTAGCGCGTCGAGTGAGCAGTTCTTC | CSVVSSASSEQFF
TRBJ1-5 | . | TRBV4-1 | . | TGCGCCAGCAGCCACACGTCCAGGGGGCCCCAGCATTTT | CASSHTSRGPQHF
TRBJ2-1 | . | TRBV9 | . | TGTGCCAGCAGCGTAGAAGTACAGGGCGATAATGAGCAGTTCTTC | CASSVEVQGDNEQFF
TRBJ1-6 | TRBD1 | TRBV6-4 | . | TGTGCCAGCAGATCCTCCGGGACAGATAATTCACCCCTCCACTTT | CASRSSGTDNSPLHF
TRBJ1-2 | . | TRBV27 | . | TGTGCCAGCAGAGACTACTATGGCTACACCTTC | CASRDYYGYTF
TRBJ2-3 | TRBD2 | TRBV7-9 | . | TGTGCCAGCAGCAAACTAGCGGGAGGCACAGATACGCAGTATTTT | CASSKLAGGTDTQYF
TRBJ1-1 | TRBD1 | TRBV5-5 | . | TGTGACAGCAGCTCCCAACAGGGGGTGAGGCTGAACACTGAAGCTTTCTTT | CDSSSQQGVRLNTEAFF
TRBJ2-3 | . | TRBV6-5 | . | TGTGCCACAACGGCAGGGCCAGATACGCAGTATTTT | CATTAGPDTQYF
TRBJ1-4 | . | TRBV7-8 | . | TGTGCCAGCAGCTTAGATGCGAGAAAACTGTTTTTT | CASSLDARKLFF
TRBJ2-7 | TRBD2 | TRBV2 | . | TGTGCCAGCAGCCCTATTGGGACTAGGGGCTACGAGCAGTACTTC | CASSPIGTRGYEQYF
TRBJ2-7 | TRBD1 | TRBV2 | . | TGTGCCAGCAGTGGGACAGGGGGCGAGCAGTACTTC | CASSGTGGEQYF
TRBJ2-3 | . | TRBV30 | once | TGTGCCTGGAGGGAAGCGAGCACAGATACGCAGTATTTT | CAWREASTDTQYF
TRBJ2-1 | . | TRBV15 | . | TGTGCCACCAGCAGAGACAGGGCCGCCTACAATGAGCAGTTCTTC | CATSRDRAAYNEQFF
TRBJ1-2 | . | TRBV30 | once | TGTGCCTGGAGTGTACACCGGGGTGTAGGCTACACCTTC | CAWSVHRGVGYTF
TRBJ2-7 | . | TRBV19 | . | TGTGCCAGTAGTATACTCCCAGGGGGGAATTACGAGCAGTACTTC | CASSILPGGNYEQYF
TRBJ1-5 | . | TRBV7-2 | . | TGTGCCAGCTCCGAGGGCGGCAATCAGCCCCAGCATTTT | CASSEGGNQPQHF
TRBJ2-5 | TRBD2 | TRBV4-2 | once | TGTGCCAGCAGCCAAGGAGTTCTGGTTAGCGGGGGGACCCAAGAGACCCAGTACTTC | CASSQGVLVSGGTQETQYF
TRBJ1-1 | . | TRBV5-1 | . | TGCGCCAGCAGCTTGGCCGGGATAAGGGAAGGGACTGAAGCTTTCTTT | CASSLAGIREGTEAFF
TRBJ2-1 | TRBD2 | TRBV19 | . | TGTGCCAGTAGTATCCCCACTAGCGGGAGAGGGTATGAGCAGTTCTTC | CASSIPTSGRGYEQFF
TRBJ2-7 | TRBD1 | TRBV5-6 | . | TGTGCCAGCAGCCCTCAGGGGGGACAGGGTCGATACGAGCAGTACTTC | CASSPQGGQGRYEQYF
TRBJ2-7 | TRBD1 | TRBV5-4 | few | TGTGCCAGCAGCTTGGTCCAGGGGGCGAGGGAGCAGTACTTC | CASSLVQGAREQYF
TRBJ2-1 | TRBD2 | TRBV5-1 | . | TGCGCCAGCAGCTGGAAAAACGGGACTAGCGGGTACAATGAGCAGTTCTTC | CASSWKNGTSGYNEQFF
TRBJ1-1 | TRBD1 | TRBV30 | . | TGTGCCTGGAGTAGGGACAGGAACACTGAAGCTTTCTTT | CAWSRDRNTEAFF
TRBJ1-1 | TRBD1 | TRBV18 | many | TGTGCCAGCTCACCCCGGGACAGTACTACTGAAGCTTTCTTT | CASSPRDSTTEAFF
TRBJ1-2 | . | TRBV5-6 | many | TGTGCCAGCAGCTTGGCAGGAGGGGAAGTGGGCTACACCTTC | CASSLAGGEVGYTF
TRBJ2-5 | TRBD1 | TRBV10-1 | . | TGCGCCAGCAGTGCCGGGACAGGGTTCGGGACCCAGTACTTC | CASSAGTGFGTQYF
TRBJ2-6 | . | TRBV7-9 | once | TGTTCCAGCAGCTTAAGTATCCCGCCACCGAGCTCTGGGGCCAACGTCCTGACTTTC | CSSSLSIPPPSSGANVLTF
TRBJ2-1 | . | TRBV6-6 | . | TGTGCCAGCAGGGCCCCCGGAGGACTATCCTACAATGAGCAGTTCTTC | CASRAPGGLSYNEQFF
TRBJ2-1 | TRBD2 | TRBV7-3 | . | TGTGCCAGCAGCTTAGGGGGGGGGACTCAAGGCAATGAGCAGTTCTTC | CASSLGGGTQGNEQFF
TRBJ2-1 | . | TRBV2 | once | TGTGCCAGCAGTGTGATGCCACCCGAGGGGGTACCGAGCGTAGGGCAGTTCTTC | CASSVMPPEGVPSVGQFF
TRBJ2-1 | TRBD2 | TRBV9 | . | TGTGCCAGCAGCGCCAGGCGGGGGGGCCCAGCCGATGAGCAGTTCTTC | CASSARRGGPADEQFF
TRBJ1-2 | TRBD1 | TRBV9 | . | TGTGCCAGCAGGGGGACAGTAGCTAACTATGGCTACACCTTC | CASRGTVANYGYTF
TRBJ2-5 | TRBD2 | TRBV7-2 | . | TGTGCCAGCAGCTCACCGGGCGGGGGGCTGGAGACCCAGTACTTC | CASSSPGGGLETQYF
TRBJ2-2 | . | TRBV27 | . | TGTGCCAGCAGTTTAGCGGGTCCAAACACCGGGGAGCTGTTTTTT | CASSLAGPNTGELFF
TRBJ1-6 | . | TRBV5-6 | . | TGTGCCAGCAGCTTGGTACGGAATTCACCCCTCCACTTT | CASSLVRNSPLHF
TRBJ1-1 | TRBD1 | TRBV7-9 | . | TGTTCCAGCAGACCCCGACAGGGTACGGACACTGAAGCTTTCTTT | CSSRPRQGTDTEAFF
TRBJ2-7 | . | TRBV11-1 | . | TGTGCCAGCAGCTCCCGGACAGAAAGATCCTACGAGCAGTACTTC | CASSSRTERSYEQYF
TRBJ2-1 | . | TRBV6-5 | . | TGTGCCAGCAGTTACTCGACACTTAATGAGCAGTTCTTC | CASSYSTLNEQFF
TRBJ2-7 | TRBD1 | TRBV18 | . | TGTGCCAGCTCAGAGTCGGGACAGGGTAGTCGTGGCGAGCAGTACTTC | CASSESGQGSRGEQYF
TRBJ1-1 | . | TRBV5-1 | . | TGCGCCAGCAGCTTCCCGGAGAGGCCGAAGAACACTGAAGCTTTCTTT | CASSFPERPKNTEAFF